The clone carrying this TCR beta chain was picked up one time. The investigators sampled blood at baseline, at cycle 4 day 1, and at cycle 7 day 1. This sample stems from a study of OX40 agonist ivuxolimab in advanced cancers. Produced via immunoSEQ multiplex PCR; TCRdb's table is partial and in-frame only. This sample carries some 6,700 clones, roughly 93% of them seen once, and the ten largest clones take over 10%. Germline V gene sequence: CDR1 PRHDT, CDR2 FYEKMQ (reference sequence). V was cut by 6 bases and J by 1 base, with 16 bases left in between. The CDR3 spans 16 residues. This TCR was sampled from an adult with an advanced solid tumor such as melanoma, head and neck, liver or kidney cancer. The sequencing here drew on CD4+ or CD8+ T cells sorted from blood, taken in a trial of the OX40 agonist ivuxolimab. The V call is TRBV13, the J call TRBJ2-1; D perhaps matches TRBD2 (5 bases). This chain's CDR3 is CASSPPLAWSYNEQFF. In DNA form, the CDR3 reads TGTGCCAGCAGTCCCCCCCTAGCCTGGTCCTACAATGAGCAGTTCTTC.